The next 8 T cell receptor beta chains were all read from a single sample in a study of cytomegalovirus exposure and HLA in healthy donors. The PCR had 60 Vbeta and 13 Jbeta primers. The table came from immunoSEQ multiplex PCR; TCRdb's copy has only in-frame clones and leaves some out. This sample yields roughly 100,000 clones, of which around 83% are seen a single time; more than 3% belongs to the top ten. The material sequenced was PBMCs. The receptors derive from a female donor in good health and CMV-seropositive.

V is TRBV7-6 and J is TRBJ2-7, with 8 bases matching TRBD1. This CDR3 has 14 residues. J lost 2 bases, V lost 4 bases, and 4 bases had no gene match. Germline V gene sequence: CDR1 SGHVS, CDR2 FNYEAQ. The CDR3 DNA is TGTGCCAGCAGCTACGGACAGGGCCCCTACGAGCAGTACTTC. Translation gives CASSYGQGPYEQYF.

The J gene is TRBJ2-2, the V gene TRBV6-4; D is unresolved. Germline assignment: CDR1 MRHNA and CDR2 SNTAGT. Trimming removed 4 bases from V and 4 bases from J, with 10 bases in between. The CDR3 is 14 amino acids. The CDR3, as DNA: TGTGCCAGCAGTGTGGGCGTAGGCACCGGGGAGCTGTTTTTT. Translation gives CASSVGVGTGELFF.

As for this clone: One end of the junction fails to match germline, which may point to a read error. V and J are TRBV5-1 and TRBJ2-1; TRBD1 matches 8 bases. The CDR3 is 15 residues long. Per the germline V gene, CDR1 is SGHRS and CDR2 is YFSETQ. CDR3 sequence (DNA): TGCTCCAGCAGCTTGAGCACAGGGGGTCTCAATGAGCAGTTCTTC. Its translation is CSSSLSTGGLNEQFF.

CDR3 DNA sequence: TGTGCCAGCAGCCAGTCCAGGTACGAGCAGTACTTC. This encodes CASSQSRYEQYF. The genes are TRBV6-5 and TRBJ2-7, with no clear D. The germline V gene encodes CDR1 MNHEY and CDR2 SVGAGI. V gave up 6 bases and J gave up 4 bases, with 10 bases separating them. CDR3 size: 12 residues.

V and J are TRBV2 and TRBJ2-7; TRBD2 matches 7 bases. The CDR3 contains 15 residues. V lost 0 bases to trimming and J lost 1 base; unmatched junction nucleotides: 3. Germline assignment: CDR1 SNHLY and CDR2 FYNNEI. The CDR3 loop reads CASSEAGGSSYEQYF. As DNA, the CDR3 is TGTGCCAGCAGTGAAGCCGGCGGGAGTTCCTACGAGCAGTACTTC.

This clone was found a few times. This rearrangement joins TRBV18 to TRBJ1-4; no clear D gene. V lost 0 bases and J lost 8, with 7 bases in between. The germline V gene has CDR1 KGHSH and CDR2 LQKENI. The CDR3 contains 13 residues. The CDR3 is CASSPPEAEKLFF. CDR3 nucleotide sequence: TGTGCCAGCTCACCACCGGAAGCGGAAAAACTGTTTTTT.

The V call is TRBV4-1, the J call TRBJ2-1, with 9 bases identical to TRBD2. Per the germline V gene, CDR1 is MGHRA and CDR2 is YSYEKL. This CDR3 comprises 15 residues. The V segment lost 5 bases and the J segment 4 bases; nucleotides outside the gene matches: 6. The CDR3 is CASSFLAGPYNEQFF. The CDR3 bases are TGCGCCAGCAGCTTTCTAGCGGGGCCTTACAATGAGCAGTTCTTC.

V usage is TRBV6-5 and J usage is TRBJ1-2, with 12 bases lining up with TRBD1. CDR1 is MNHEY and CDR2 is SVGAGI in the germline V gene. With V trimmed by 5 bases and J by 8 bases, 9 bases remained unmatched. The CDR3 runs to 15 residues. The CDR3 DNA sequence: TGTGCCAGCAGTGGCCGGGGACAGGGGGCATTGGGCTACACCTTC. It yields the protein CASSGRGQGALGYTF.